Each of the 14 T cell receptor beta chains below was sequenced from the same sample in a study of shared clonotypes between healthy human individuals. The data were produced by immunoSEQ multiplex PCR, yet TCRdb's version contains in-frame clones alone and is incomplete. Of some 490,000 clones in the sample, around 85% were seen once. Sequencing was carried out using PBMCs. Source of these receptors: a woman aged 40 to 50 in good health. Some clones in this sample may be carry-over from other donors' samples.

The rearrangement links TRBV29-1 to TRBJ1-1, with a tentative D call TRBD1 (5 bases). The CDR3 is 13 residues long. V was pared by 7 bases and J by 5 bases, with 17 bases between. Germline values: CDR1 SQVTM, CDR2 ANQGSEA. This CDR3 is CSAFGGVRTEAFF. The CDR3 coding sequence is TGCAGCGCCTTCGGAGGGGTGCGGACTGAAGCTTTCTTT. Complete variable domain (other parts from reference TRBV29-1 and TRBJ1-1): SAVISQKPSRDICQRGTSLTIQCQVDSQVTMMFWYRQQPGQSLTLIATANQGSEATYESGFVIDKFPISRPNLTFSTLTVSNMSPEDSSIYLCSAFGGVRTEAFFGQGTRLTVV.

This clone was picked up a small number of times. V and J are TRBV7-3 and TRBJ1-5, with 8 positions matching TRBD1. Germline V gives CDR1 SGHTA, CDR2 FQGTGA. The CDR3 runs to 13 residues. Trimming cost V 5 bases and J 7 bases; bases outside gene matches: 4. Here the CDR3 reads CASSKDRAQPQHF. The CDR3 nucleotides are TGTGCCAGCAGCAAGGACAGGGCCCAGCCCCAGCATTTT.

Comment on this clone: Mismatch with germline at one junction end may stem from a read error. CDR3 bases: TGTGCTAGCAGCCTTCTAGCCGGGAGCGGGGAGACCCAGTACTTC. Residues: CASSLLAGSGETQYF. V and J are TRBV7-7 and TRBJ2-5; possible D gene TRBD2, 6 bases. The germline V gene encodes CDR1 SSHAT and CDR2 FNYEAQ (reference sequence). The CDR3 has 15 amino acids.

This chain connects TRBV4-2 to TRBJ2-2, with TRBD2 as a possible D gene (6 bases). Looked up from germline, CDR1 is LGHNA and CDR2 is YNFKEQ. This CDR3 is 17 amino acids long. The V end lost 0 bases, the J end lost 4 bases, and 15 bases lay between the germline ends. CDR3 coding DNA: TGTGCCAGCAGCCAAGACTGGGGGGTAGTTTTCACCGGGGAGCTGTTTTTT. Translation: CASSQDWGVVFTGELFF.

On this clone itself: With only one base between it and a far larger clone, this is likely a read error. The same CDR3 is also encoded by other DNA sequences in this sample. The gene calls are TRBV20-1 and TRBJ2-7; D is tentatively TRBD1 or TRBD2 (5 bases each). Germline V CDR1 and CDR2: DFQATT, SNEGSKA (reference sequence). V was shortened by 7 bases and J by 7 bases, with 14 bases between the two germline ends. The CDR3 runs 11 residues. The chain's CDR3 is CSVGTPLEQYF. The CDR3 coding sequence is TGCAGTGTCGGGACCCCCCTAGAGCAGTACTTC.

The chain combines TRBV5-4 with TRBJ1-2, with no clear D. The CDR3 covers 13 residues. Per germline, CDR1 SGHNT and CDR2 YYREEE (reference sequence). The germline V and J ends were trimmed by 3 bases and 4 bases, with 10 bases remaining between them. CDR3 sequence: CASSSTMGYGYTF. CDR3 nucleotide sequence: TGTGCCAGCAGCTCCACGATGGGCTATGGCTACACCTTC.

The chain recombines TRBV19 with TRBJ1-4; D is uncertain. The germline gives CDR1 LNHDA, CDR2 SQIVND (reference sequence). The CDR3 totals 14 residues. V dropped 3 bases and J dropped 5 bases, with 10 bases sitting between them. The CDR3 loop reads CASSIGQANEKLFF. The DNA of the CDR3 is TGTGCCAGTAGTATCGGCCAGGCAAATGAAAAACTGTTTTTT.

J is TRBJ1-4 and V is TRBV4-3; no reliable D call. The CDR3 covers 15 residues. Trimming stripped 0 bases from V and 5 bases from J, with 10 bases between. CDR1 LGHNA and CDR2 YSLEER come from the germline V gene. CDR3 in amino acids: CASSQDRAANEKLFF. The CDR3 DNA follows: TGCGCCAGCAGCCAAGATCGGGCGGCGAATGAAAAACTGTTTTTT.

The chain has TRBV5-1 and TRBJ1-2; D not certain. V gave up 3 bases and J gave up 4 bases, with 7 bases separating them. The CDR3 covers 12 residues. Per the germline V gene, CDR1 is SGHRS and CDR2 is YFSETQ. CDR3 coding DNA: TGCGCCAGCAGCTCGGAGGCCTATGGCTACACCTTC. It yields the protein CASSSEAYGYTF.

This chain uses TRBV7-3 with TRBJ1-1; D remains ambiguous. The germline CDR1 and CDR2 sequences are SGHTA and FQGTGA. The CDR3 covers 14 residues. Trimming removed 5 bases at V and 1 base at J, with 11 bases between. The CDR3 region is CASSPTGSNTEAFF. CDR3 in DNA: TGTGCCAGCAGCCCGACGGGGTCGAACACTGAAGCTTTCTTT. The full variable domain, completed using reference TRBV7-3 and TRBJ1-1, is GAGVSQTPSNKVTEKGKYVELRCDPISGHTALYWYRQSLGQGPEFLIYFQGTGAADDSGLPNDRFFAVRPEGSVSTLKIQRTERGDSAVYLCASSPTGSNTEAFFGQGTRLTVV.

The V and J genes are TRBV25-1 and TRBJ2-1, with 9 bases fitting TRBD2. The V segment lost 2 bases and the J segment 10 bases; nucleotides outside the gene matches: 9. From germline, CDR1 is MGHDK and CDR2 SYGVNS. The CDR3 contains 15 residues. CDR3 amino acids: CASSEGSGSVREQFF. CDR3 coding DNA: TGTGCCAGCAGTGAAGGTAGCGGGAGCGTCAGAGAGCAGTTCTTC. Together with reference TRBV25-1 and TRBJ2-1, the CDR3 gives the full variable domain: EADIYQTPRYLVIGTGKKITLECSQTMGHDKMYWYQQDPGMELHLIHYSYGVNSTEKGDLSSESTVSRIRTEHFPLTLESARPSHTSQYLCASSEGSGSVREQFFGPGTRLTVL.

Only one count was recorded for this clone. Germline and junction disagree at one end, which may indicate a read error. The J gene is TRBJ2-2, the V gene TRBV7-7; D ambiguous. There are 16 residues in the CDR3. CDR1 and CDR2 from the germline V gene are SSHAT and FNYEAQ (reference sequence). The CDR3 protein is CASSLRRNANTGELFF. CDR3 nucleotide sequence: TGTGCTAGCAGCTTGAGACGCAACGCGAACACCGGGGAGCTGTTTTTT.

With respect to this clone: A read error may account for a junction end that differs from germline. The chain combines TRBV7-2 with TRBJ2-7, with D tentatively TRBD1 (5 bases). The CDR3 contains 15 residues. From germline, CDR1 is SGHTA and CDR2 FQGNSA. CDR3 bases: TGTGCCAGCAGCTTGTACCAGGGTAGGGCCTACGGGCAGTACTTC. Its protein is CASSLYQGRAYGQYF.

V and J are TRBV2 and TRBJ1-1; D is unclear. This CDR3 has 15 amino acids. CDR1 is SNHLY and CDR2 is FYNNEI in the germline V gene. Between the trimmed V and J ends, which lost 2 bases and 1 base, there was a span of 11 bases. Here the CDR3 reads CASSEYQVSNTEAFF. The CDR3 DNA reads as TGTGCCAGCAGTGAATATCAGGTGTCGAACACTGAAGCTTTCTTT.